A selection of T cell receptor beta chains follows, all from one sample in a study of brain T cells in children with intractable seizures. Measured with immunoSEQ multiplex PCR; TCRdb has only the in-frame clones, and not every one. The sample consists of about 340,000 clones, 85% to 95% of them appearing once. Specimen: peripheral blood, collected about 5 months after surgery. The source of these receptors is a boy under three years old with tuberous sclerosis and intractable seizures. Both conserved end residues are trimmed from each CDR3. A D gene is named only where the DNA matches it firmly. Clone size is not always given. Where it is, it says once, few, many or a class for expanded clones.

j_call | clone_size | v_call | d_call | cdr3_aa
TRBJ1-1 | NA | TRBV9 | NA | ASSGTGTNTEAF
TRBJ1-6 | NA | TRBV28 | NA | ASSLRQTYNSPLH
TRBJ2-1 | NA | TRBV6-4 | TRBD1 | ASSDSDRGNYRQF
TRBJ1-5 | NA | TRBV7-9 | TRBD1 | ASSAGGLGNQPQH
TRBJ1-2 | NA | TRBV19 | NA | ASTTRTEANYGYT
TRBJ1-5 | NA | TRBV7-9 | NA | ASSATGSSQPQH
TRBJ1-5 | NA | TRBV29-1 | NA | SVVKGTGSNQPQH
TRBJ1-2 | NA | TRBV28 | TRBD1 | ASRESGGVWDYGYT
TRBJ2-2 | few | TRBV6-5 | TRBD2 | ASSYRSGRDTGELF
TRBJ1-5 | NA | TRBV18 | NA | ASSPAGDQPQH
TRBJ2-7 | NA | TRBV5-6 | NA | ASSLERVYEQY
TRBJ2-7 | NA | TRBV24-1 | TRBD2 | ATSDPGGGRGEQY
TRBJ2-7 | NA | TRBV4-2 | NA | ASSSPSSAIVYEQY
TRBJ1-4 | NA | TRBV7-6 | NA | ASSLRAGIGEKLF
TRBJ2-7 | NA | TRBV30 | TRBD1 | AWSATGVGRQY
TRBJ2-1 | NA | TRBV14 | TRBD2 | ASSQRYRLAGGRKGYNEQF
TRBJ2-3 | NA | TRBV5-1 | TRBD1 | ASSRGQGGTDTQY
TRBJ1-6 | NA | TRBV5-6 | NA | ASSFLGQRSSSPLH
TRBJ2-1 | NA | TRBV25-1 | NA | ASSGRGGHNEQF
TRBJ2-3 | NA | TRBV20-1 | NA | SARLDTQY
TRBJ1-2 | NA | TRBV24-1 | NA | ATSDGFGGYT
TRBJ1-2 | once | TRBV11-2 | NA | ASSLEAYAYGVT
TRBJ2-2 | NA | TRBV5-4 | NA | ASTSRQDNTGELF
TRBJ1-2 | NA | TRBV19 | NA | ATGNYGYT
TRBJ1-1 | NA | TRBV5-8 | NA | ASSSAPYTEAF
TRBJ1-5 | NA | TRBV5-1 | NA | ASSLDRTYQPQH
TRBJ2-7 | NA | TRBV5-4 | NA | ASSFKDRPYEQY
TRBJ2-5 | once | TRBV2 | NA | ASTYGWGGEVPETQY
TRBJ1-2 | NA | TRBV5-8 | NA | ASSLIPENYGYT
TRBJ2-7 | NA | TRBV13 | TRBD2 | ASNRAGGRYEQY